The rows below give T cell receptor beta chains drawn from one sample of a study of T cell responses to AZD1222 COVID-19 vaccine. Sequencing used immunoSEQ multiplex PCR; TCRdb keeps in-frame clones, though not all of them. The table includes roughly 150,000 clones, around nine tenths detected once. Sequencing was performed on peripheral blood, taken on day 0 of AZD1222 vaccination. These TCRs come from an adult in good health. The CDR3 runs from the conserved cysteine through the conserved F or W. D genes are given only for firm matches. Clone size, where shown, is once, few, many, or a class for clones that have expanded.

len: 16
d_gene: TRBD2
abundance: .
j_gene: TRBJ2-1
v_gene: TRBV7-7
CDR3nt: TGTGCCAGCAGTCACAGGTTCCAGCGGGACCGACTGGAGCAGTTCTTC
CDR3aa: CASSHRFQRDRLEQFF

len: 17
d_gene: TRBD1
abundance: .
j_gene: TRBJ1-6
v_gene: TRBV4-1
CDR3nt: TGCGCCAGCAGCCAAGGCGGGACAGGGTGGTTGGAGACACCCCTCCACTTT
CDR3aa: CASSQGGTGWLETPLHF

len: 17
d_gene: TRBD2
abundance: .
j_gene: TRBJ2-4
v_gene: TRBV6-1
CDR3nt: TGTGCCAGCAGTGAAATTCGCCTAGCGGGAGCCCAAAACATTCAGTACTTC
CDR3aa: CASSEIRLAGAQNIQYF

len: 12
d_gene: .
abundance: .
j_gene: TRBJ1-1
v_gene: TRBV27
CDR3nt: TGTGCCAGCAGTTTAGGGAACACTGAAGCTTTCTTT
CDR3aa: CASSLGNTEAFF

len: 14
d_gene: TRBD1
abundance: .
j_gene: TRBJ2-5
v_gene: TRBV24-1
CDR3nt: TGTGCCACCAGTGAAGGACGGTCAGGGGGGACCCAGTACTTC
CDR3aa: CATSEGRSGGTQYF

len: 14
d_gene: TRBD2
abundance: .
j_gene: TRBJ2-1
v_gene: TRBV28
CDR3nt: TGTGCCAGCAGTTGGGCGGGAGTTGTGAATGAGCAGTTCTTC
CDR3aa: CASSWAGVVNEQFF

len: 13
d_gene: .
abundance: .
j_gene: TRBJ1-5
v_gene: TRBV7-9
CDR3nt: TGTGCCAGCAGCCCCGGGGGGGAACAGCCCCAGCATTTT
CDR3aa: CASSPGGEQPQHF

len: 12
d_gene: .
abundance: .
j_gene: TRBJ2-5
v_gene: TRBV11-2
CDR3nt: TGTGCCAGCAGCCCCTTCGAGGAGACCCAGTACTTC
CDR3aa: CASSPFEETQYF

len: 17
d_gene: .
abundance: .
j_gene: TRBJ1-4
v_gene: TRBV9
CDR3nt: TGTGCCAGCAGCGTAGGGCAGCGTATTGCAACTAATGAAAAACTGTTTTTT
CDR3aa: CASSVGQRIATNEKLFF

len: 13
d_gene: .
abundance: .
j_gene: TRBJ2-2
v_gene: TRBV29-1
CDR3nt: TGCAGCGGGAGCGCGTCGGGCACCGGGGAGCTGTTTTTT
CDR3aa: CSGSASGTGELFF

len: 16
d_gene: TRBD1
abundance: .
j_gene: TRBJ1-2
v_gene: TRBV3-1/TRBV3-2
CDR3nt: TGTGCCAGCAGCCAACAAAGGGACAGGGTAGGCTATGGCTACACCTTC
CDR3aa: CASSQQRDRVGYGYTF

len: 16
d_gene: .
abundance: .
j_gene: TRBJ1-4
v_gene: TRBV28
CDR3nt: TGTGCCAGCAGCCCCTTTGAGTGGGCAACTAATGAAAAACTGTTTTTT
CDR3aa: CASSPFEWATNEKLFF

len: 13
d_gene: TRBD1
abundance: .
j_gene: TRBJ1-5
v_gene: TRBV28
CDR3nt: TGTGCCAGCCGTGGGACAGTCAATCAGCCCCAGCATTTT
CDR3aa: CASRGTVNQPQHF

len: 12
d_gene: .
abundance: .
j_gene: TRBJ2-7
v_gene: TRBV30
CDR3nt: TGTGCCTGGAGTGTATCCAACTACGAGCAGTACTTC
CDR3aa: CAWSVSNYEQYF

len: 15
d_gene: TRBD1
abundance: .
j_gene: TRBJ1-4
v_gene: TRBV5-6
CDR3nt: TGTGCCAGCAGCTTGGATCAGGGGGCGCGGGAAAAACTGTTTTTT
CDR3aa: CASSLDQGAREKLFF

len: 12
d_gene: .
abundance: .
j_gene: TRBJ2-7
v_gene: TRBV5-6
CDR3nt: TGTGCCAGCAACCGACAGATAAACGAGCAGTACTTC
CDR3aa: CASNRQINEQYF

len: 17
d_gene: TRBD1
abundance: .
j_gene: TRBJ2-7
v_gene: TRBV5-1
CDR3nt: TGCGCCAGCAGCTTTGGGACAGGGACCCTTTTGGGCTACGAGCAGTACTTC
CDR3aa: CASSFGTGTLLGYEQYF

len: 20
d_gene: TRBD2
abundance: .
j_gene: TRBJ2-2
v_gene: TRBV15
CDR3nt: TGTGCCACCAGCAGAATTCCAGGGGCCAGACTAGCGTCGAACACCGGGGAGCTGTTTTTT
CDR3aa: CATSRIPGARLASNTGELFF

len: 17
d_gene: TRBD2
abundance: .
j_gene: TRBJ2-3
v_gene: TRBV4-3
CDR3nt: TGCGCCAGCAGCCAAGATAGGAGCGGGACTAGCACAGATACGCAGTATTTT
CDR3aa: CASSQDRSGTSTDTQYF

len: 17
d_gene: TRBD2
abundance: .
j_gene: TRBJ2-3
v_gene: TRBV5-5
CDR3nt: TGTGCCAGCAGCTCCGGGGCTAGCGGACTTAGCACAGATACGCAGTATTTT
CDR3aa: CASSSGASGLSTDTQYF

len: 12
d_gene: .
abundance: .
j_gene: TRBJ1-2
v_gene: TRBV21-1
CDR3nt: TGTGCCAGCAGCAAAAGGAAGAAGGGCTACACCTTC
CDR3aa: CASSKRKKGYTF

len: 16
d_gene: TRBD2
abundance: .
j_gene: TRBJ2-2
v_gene: TRBV19
CDR3nt: TGTGCCAGTAGGGCCCTAGCGGGAGTCGTGACCGGGGAGCTGTTTTTT
CDR3aa: CASRALAGVVTGELFF

len: 13
d_gene: .
abundance: .
j_gene: TRBJ1-2
v_gene: TRBV6-2/TRBV6-3
CDR3nt: TGTGCCAGCAGTCCCGGGGATAACTATGGCTACACCTTC
CDR3aa: CASSPGDNYGYTF

len: 17
d_gene: TRBD1
abundance: .
j_gene: TRBJ2-2
v_gene: TRBV11-2
CDR3nt: TGTGCCAGCAGCCGAAGGAGACAGGGGGCCCCTACCGGGGAGCTGTTTTTT
CDR3aa: CASSRRRQGAPTGELFF

len: 17
d_gene: .
abundance: .
j_gene: TRBJ1-6
v_gene: TRBV7-2
CDR3nt: TGTGCCAGCAGCTTAGCGCGGGGGGGCGCCTATAATTCACCCCTCCACTTT
CDR3aa: CASSLARGGAYNSPLHF

len: 13
d_gene: .
abundance: .
j_gene: TRBJ1-2
v_gene: TRBV27
CDR3nt: TGTGCCAGCAGAACGGGACTTATGAATGGCTACACCTTC
CDR3aa: CASRTGLMNGYTF

len: 15
d_gene: .
abundance: .
j_gene: TRBJ2-2
v_gene: TRBV4-3
CDR3nt: TGCGCCAGCAGCAGGGAGTTTTCGAACACCGGGGAGCTGTTTTTT
CDR3aa: CASSREFSNTGELFF

len: 14
d_gene: .
abundance: .
j_gene: TRBJ1-1
v_gene: TRBV10-3
CDR3nt: TGTGCCATCAGTGAGTCGGGCAGGAGCCCTGAAGCTTTCTTT
CDR3aa: CAISESGRSPEAFF

len: 14
d_gene: .
abundance: .
j_gene: TRBJ2-2
v_gene: TRBV4-1
CDR3nt: TGCGCCAGCAGCCAAGATAAAAACACCGGGGAGCTGTTTTTT
CDR3aa: CASSQDKNTGELFF

len: 13
d_gene: .
abundance: once
j_gene: TRBJ2-7
v_gene: TRBV6-5
CDR3nt: TGTGCCAGCAGCAGGACGGGAAGGAACGAGCAGTACTTC
CDR3aa: CASSRTGRNEQYF

len: 11
d_gene: .
abundance: once
j_gene: TRBJ2-3
v_gene: TRBV7-8
CDR3nt: TGTGCCAGCAGCCTCTCAGCAGCAGGGTATTTT
CDR3aa: CASSLSAAGYF

len: 11
d_gene: .
abundance: .
j_gene: TRBJ2-7
v_gene: TRBV20-1
CDR3nt: TGCAGTGCTTGGCGTGTGGGCGAGCAGTACTTC
CDR3aa: CSAWRVGEQYF

len: 13
d_gene: .
abundance: .
j_gene: TRBJ1-5
v_gene: TRBV15
CDR3nt: TGTGCCACCAGCATCTGGGTGGGTCAGCCCCAGCATTTT
CDR3aa: CATSIWVGQPQHF

len: 17
d_gene: TRBD2
abundance: .
j_gene: TRBJ2-3
v_gene: TRBV7-2
CDR3nt: TGTGCCACCGGACTAGCGGGAGGTCACCGGGTGGCAGATACGCAGTATTTT
CDR3aa: CATGLAGGHRVADTQYF

len: 13
d_gene: .
abundance: .
j_gene: TRBJ2-2
v_gene: TRBV11-2
CDR3nt: TGTGCCAGCAGCCTAGACAGTCTCGGGGAGCTGTTTTTT
CDR3aa: CASSLDSLGELFF

len: 15
d_gene: TRBD1
abundance: .
j_gene: TRBJ1-1
v_gene: TRBV5-4
CDR3nt: TGTGCCAGCAGCATCCGACAGGGGCCGAGCACTGAAGCTTTCTTT
CDR3aa: CASSIRQGPSTEAFF

len: 15
d_gene: .
abundance: .
j_gene: TRBJ1-3
v_gene: TRBV5-1
CDR3nt: TGCGCCAGCAGCTCGGACGGTCTTTACGGAAACACCATATATTTT
CDR3aa: CASSSDGLYGNTIYF

len: 13
d_gene: TRBD2
abundance: .
j_gene: TRBJ2-1
v_gene: TRBV7-2
CDR3nt: TGTGCCAGCAGCTTAACTCTAGGGAGGGAGGCGTTCTTC
CDR3aa: CASSLTLGREAFF

len: 18
d_gene: TRBD1
abundance: .
j_gene: TRBJ1-6
v_gene: TRBV28
CDR3nt: TGTGCCAGCAGTTTATGGGCCGGGACAGGGGGCATGGGGTCACCCCTCCACTTT
CDR3aa: CASSLWAGTGGMGSPLHF

len: 15
d_gene: TRBD1
abundance: .
j_gene: TRBJ2-3
v_gene: TRBV6-4
CDR3nt: TGTGCCAGCAGTGACACCGGACAGGGATCAGATACGCAGTATTTT
CDR3aa: CASSDTGQGSDTQYF

len: 13
d_gene: .
abundance: many
j_gene: TRBJ2-3
v_gene: TRBV6-5
CDR3nt: TGTGCCAGCAGTAGGGACATTCCAGATACGCAGTATTTT
CDR3aa: CASSRDIPDTQYF

len: 14
d_gene: .
abundance: .
j_gene: TRBJ2-1
v_gene: TRBV21-1
CDR3nt: TGTGCCAGCAGCCTAGGACACACTACCCCGATCGGTTTCTTC
CDR3aa: CASSLGHTTPIGFF

len: 11
d_gene: .
abundance: .
j_gene: TRBJ1-5
v_gene: TRBV19
CDR3nt: TGTGCCAGTGGGGTCAGTCAGCCCCAGCATTTT
CDR3aa: CASGVSQPQHF

len: 15
d_gene: TRBD1
abundance: .
j_gene: TRBJ1-2
v_gene: TRBV2
CDR3nt: TGTGCCAGCGCTGACAACCCCACAGGGGCGGGTGGCTACACCTTC
CDR3aa: CASADNPTGAGGYTF

len: 15
d_gene: .
abundance: .
j_gene: TRBJ1-5
v_gene: TRBV2
CDR3nt: TGTGCCAGCCTACCACAGACTATGGGGAATCAGCCCCAGCATTTT
CDR3aa: CASLPQTMGNQPQHF

len: 13
d_gene: .
abundance: .
j_gene: TRBJ1-3
v_gene: TRBV19
CDR3nt: TGTGCCAGTGCGGGGAGATCTGGAAACACCATATATTTT
CDR3aa: CASAGRSGNTIYF

len: 15
d_gene: TRBD1
abundance: few
j_gene: TRBJ1-4
v_gene: TRBV11-2
CDR3nt: TGTGCCAGCAGCCCTTGGAGGACAGGGGAAGAAAAACTGTTTTTT
CDR3aa: CASSPWRTGEEKLFF

len: 13
d_gene: .
abundance: .
j_gene: TRBJ1-2
v_gene: TRBV12-3/TRBV12-4
CDR3nt: TGTGCCAGCAGTTTTTTGGCTAACTATGGCTACACCTTC
CDR3aa: CASSFLANYGYTF

len: 16
d_gene: .
abundance: .
j_gene: TRBJ2-5
v_gene: TRBV5-1
CDR3nt: TGCGCCAGCAGCTTGGGGGTCGGGGGCTCGTGGGAGACCCAGTACTTC
CDR3aa: CASSLGVGGSWETQYF

len: 13
d_gene: .
abundance: once
j_gene: TRBJ2-1
v_gene: TRBV6-4
CDR3nt: TGTGCCAGCAGTGACGGGACACTCAATGAGCAGTTCTTC
CDR3aa: CASSDGTLNEQFF